These T cell receptor beta chains were read from a single sample in a study of cytomegalovirus exposure and HLA in healthy donors. Produced via immunoSEQ multiplex PCR; TCRdb's table is partial and in-frame only. The sample has under 200,000 clones. The source material was PBMCs. These receptors were obtained from a man younger than 40 in good health and CMV-seronegative. Both conserved end residues are part of each CDR3. D genes are given only for firm matches.

v_gene	j_gene	d_gene	CDR3nt	CDR3aa
TRBV7-2	TRBJ2-1	TRBD2	TGTGCCAGCAGCTTACCCGGGACTAGCATGGGCAATGAGCAGTTCTTC	CASSLPGTSMGNEQFF
TRBV5-1	TRBJ1-1	.	TGCGCCAGCAGCTTGTTCGGCAGGGCGAGCACTGAAGCTTTCTTT	CASSLFGRASTEAFF
TRBV10-1	TRBJ2-3	TRBD1	TGCGCCAGACAGGGGAAAGGTACGCAGTATTTT	CARQGKGTQYF
TRBV5-4	TRBJ2-7	TRBD2	TGTGCCAGCAGCGTACGACTAGCGGGACTGTACGAGCAGTACTTC	CASSVRLAGLYEQYF
TRBV2	TRBJ1-1	TRBD1	TGTGCCAGCAACCCGGGACAGGGGAACACTGAAGCTTTCTTT	CASNPGQGNTEAFF
TRBV19	TRBJ1-3	.	TGTGCCAGTAGTGGAAGGACAGCTGGAAACACCATATATTTT	CASSGRTAGNTIYF
TRBV18	TRBJ1-5	.	TGTGCCAGCTCACCCCCGGGAGGGGGTAGCAATCAGCCCCAGCATTTT	CASSPPGGGSNQPQHF
TRBV28	TRBJ2-3	.	TGTGCCAGCAGTTTTTTCCAGGGGACCAGCACAGATACGCAGTATTTT	CASSFFQGTSTDTQYF
TRBV11-3	TRBJ2-7	.	TGTGCCAGCAAACCTCTTGGGGGGTCTTTCAACGAGCAGTACTTC	CASKPLGGSFNEQYF
TRBV5-4	TRBJ1-4	.	TGTGCCAGCGGCTTGGGGAACCAGGGTACAAATGAAAAACTGTTTTTT	CASGLGNQGTNEKLFF
TRBV28	TRBJ2-7	TRBD2	TGTGCCAGCAAGTTTATGGGACTAGCGGGAGATTCCTACGAGCAGTACTTC	CASKFMGLAGDSYEQYF
TRBV2	TRBJ1-1	TRBD1	TGTGCCAGCAGGGTGGAGGGGGCGGGGAACACTGAAGCTTTCTTT	CASRVEGAGNTEAFF
TRBV6-4	TRBJ2-7	TRBD1	TGTGCCAGCAGTGACTCGGGACAGGGGAACTACGAGCAGTACTTC	CASSDSGQGNYEQYF
TRBV12-2	TRBJ1-4	.	TGTGCAAGTCGCGAAACGAGGATCAGACCATCGTATGAAAAACTGTTTTTT	CASRETRIRPSYEKLFF
TRBV6-5	TRBJ2-7	.	TGTGCCAGCAGTTACTCGCCGGGAGATGCCTACGAGCAGTACTTC	CASSYSPGDAYEQYF
TRBV19	TRBJ2-1	TRBD2	TGTGCCAGTAACGGGGGGGGCTCCTACAATGAGCAGTTCTTC	CASNGGGSYNEQFF
TRBV19	TRBJ2-2	TRBD2	TGTGCCAGTAGGGGAGGGACTAGCGTCAGGGTGGAGCTGTTTTTT	CASRGGTSVRVELFF
TRBV28	TRBJ1-4	TRBD1	TGTGCCAGCAGCCCGGTGGGGGGACAGGGGGGCTGGTATGAAAAACTGTTTTTT	CASSPVGGQGGWYEKLFF
TRBV29-1	TRBJ1-2	.	TGCAGCGCGGAAGGGGTTCGGAGTGGCTACACCTTC	CSAEGVRSGYTF
TRBV30	TRBJ1-3	TRBD1	TGTGCCTGGGGACAGGGGGCATATGGAAACACCATATATTTT	CAWGQGAYGNTIYF
TRBV27	TRBJ2-5	.	TGTGCCAGCAGACCCCTAGATGTGGAGACCCAGTACTTC	CASRPLDVETQYF
TRBV7-9	TRBJ2-1	.	TGTGCCAGCAGCTTACGCGCGGGAAGGTACAATGAGCAGTTCTTC	CASSLRAGRYNEQFF
TRBV19	TRBJ1-5	TRBD1	TGTGCCAGCGGACAGGGTCTCTATCAGCCCCAGCATTTT	CASGQGLYQPQHF
TRBV7-9	TRBJ1-2	.	TGTGCCAGCAGCTTATATCAGGGCTATGGCTACACCTTC	CASSLYQGYGYTF
TRBV7-2	TRBJ1-3	TRBD1	TGTGCCAGCAGCCTAAGCCGCAGGGGGCCGTCTGGAAACACCATATATTTT	CASSLSRRGPSGNTIYF
TRBV7-9	TRBJ1-1	.	TGTGCCAGCAGCGCGGGGGTTGGGGGGGTGATGAACACTGAAGCTTTCTTT	CASSAGVGGVMNTEAFF
TRBV5-6	TRBJ1-2	.	TGTGCCAGCAGCTTTCAGGCAGGGATGGATGGCTACACCTTC	CASSFQAGMDGYTF
TRBV6-1	TRBJ1-2	.	TGTGCCAGCAGTGAATTAGGCGGTTGGGGCTACACCTTC	CASSELGGWGYTF
TRBV7-9	TRBJ2-3	.	TGTGCCAGCAGCTTGCAAAGACAGGTCCCCACAGATACGCAGTATTTT	CASSLQRQVPTDTQYF
TRBV4-3	TRBJ2-7	.	TGCGCCAGCAGCCAAGTCATCGGTGCCACCTACGAGCAGTACTTC	CASSQVIGATYEQYF
TRBV10-1	TRBJ2-1	TRBD2	TGCGCCAGCAGTGAGTCGGAACTAGCGGGAGTAAATGAGCAGTTCTTC	CASSESELAGVNEQFF
TRBV28	TRBJ1-2	.	TGTGCCAGCAGCCCTGGAGGGCGGGCCAACTATGGCTACACCTTC	CASSPGGRANYGYTF
TRBV6-5	TRBJ2-7	TRBD1	TGTGCCAGCAGTTACTCAGGGGGCGGATTAGTCTACGAGCAGTACTTC	CASSYSGGGLVYEQYF
TRBV11-2	TRBJ1-5	TRBD1	TGTGCCAGCAGCTTACAGGGGGCGGAACAGCCCCAGCATTTT	CASSLQGAEQPQHF
TRBV28	TRBJ1-5	.	TGTGCCAGCAGTCGTAAGACAGGATATAGCAATCAGCCCCAGCATTTT	CASSRKTGYSNQPQHF
TRBV14	TRBJ2-3	TRBD2	TGTGCCAGCAGCCAAGAGGGGATAGCGGGAGGGCCAGATACGCAGTATTTT	CASSQEGIAGGPDTQYF
TRBV6-5	TRBJ2-1	.	TGTGCCAGCAGTTACGTTAGGGGAAATGAGCAGTTCTTC	CASSYVRGNEQFF
TRBV5-1	TRBJ1-1	.	TGCGCCAGCAGCTGGGGGGGCACTGAAGCTTTCTTT	CASSWGGTEAFF
TRBV5-1	TRBJ2-5	TRBD2	TGCGCCAGCAGCTTTGCTAGCGGGAACCAAGAGACCCAGTACTTC	CASSFASGNQETQYF
TRBV5-4	TRBJ2-3	TRBD1	TGTGCCAGCAGCTCGCCTCATACTCGACAGGGAACCACAGATACGCAGTATTTT	CASSSPHTRQGTTDTQYF
TRBV7-2	TRBJ2-7	TRBD2	TGTGCCAGCAGCTTAGCTAGCGGGAGTACCCACGAGCAGTACTTC	CASSLASGSTHEQYF
TRBV29-1	TRBJ2-1	.	TGCAGCGTCCCCCCGGCGGGAAACTACAATGAGCAGTTCTTC	CSVPPAGNYNEQFF
TRBV9	TRBJ1-3	TRBD1	TGTGCCAGCAGCCCCACCAGGACAGGGGGCGGGAACACCATATATTTT	CASSPTRTGGGNTIYF
TRBV6-1	TRBJ1-5	.	TGTGCCAGCCGGGACAACCAGGATGGTCAGCCCCAGCATTTT	CASRDNQDGQPQHF
TRBV6-5	TRBJ2-3	.	TGTGCCAGCAGCGTGTCCAGGGGAGATACGCAGTATTTT	CASSVSRGDTQYF
TRBV7-9	TRBJ1-1	.	TGTGCCAGCACCGCCGGGGGGTGGGGGAGCACTGAAGCTTTCTTT	CASTAGGWGSTEAFF
TRBV28	TRBJ1-1	.	TGTGCCAGCAGTTTGCAGGGGATGAACACTGAAGCTTTCTTT	CASSLQGMNTEAFF
TRBV11-3	TRBJ1-5	.	TGTGCCAGCAGCTCCGGACAGACCGAGCCCCAGCATTTT	CASSSGQTEPQHF